This T cell receptor (beta chain) was identified in a study of T cell changes during pregnancy in multiple sclerosis. The protocol was immunoSEQ multiplex PCR, while the TCRdb copy is restricted to in-frame clones and leaves out a portion. The sample holds roughly 86,000 clones; 85% to 95% are singletons and the top ten take around 2.7%. The CDR3 spans 12 residues. Trimming took off 6 bases at V and 3 bases at J, with 5 bases between the two ends. CDR1 is MNHEY, CDR2 SVGAGI, per germline. V and J are TRBV6-5 and TRBJ2-2; D remains ambiguous. The sample in question was peripheral blood, obtained in the first trimester of pregnancy. The clonotype was recovered from a female donor with multiple sclerosis, enrolled in a pregnancy study. The chain's CDR3 is CASSEYTGELFF. The CDR3 DNA is TGTGCCAGCAGCGAGTACACCGGGGAGCTGTTTTTT.